The present T cell receptor (beta chain) was sequenced within a study of T cell responses to AZD1222 COVID-19 vaccine. For this clone: Its antigen is not identified.

There are 15 residues in the CDR3. V was cut by 4 bases and J by 6 bases, with 19 bases left in between. Germline CDR1 LGHDT, CDR2 YNNKEL (reference sequence). Study-wide points: Vaccination with two AZD1222 doses was followed by a rise in Spike-specific TCR breadth and depth.

Generated by immunoSEQ multiplex PCR, the TCRdb table keeps only in-frame clones and is missing some. This repertoire shows some 140,000 clones, roughly 90% found once; its top ten account for approximately 3%. The chain couples TRBV3-1 (or the pseudogene TRBV3-2) to TRBJ2-7; no clear D gene. Sequenced material: peripheral blood, taken on day 0 of AZD1222 vaccination. This receptor was taken from an adult in good health. CDR3 sequence reads: CASSPFVGAFLEQYF. CDR3 bases: TGTGCCAGCAGCCCCTTCGTGGGCGCGTTTCTCGAGCAGTACTTC.